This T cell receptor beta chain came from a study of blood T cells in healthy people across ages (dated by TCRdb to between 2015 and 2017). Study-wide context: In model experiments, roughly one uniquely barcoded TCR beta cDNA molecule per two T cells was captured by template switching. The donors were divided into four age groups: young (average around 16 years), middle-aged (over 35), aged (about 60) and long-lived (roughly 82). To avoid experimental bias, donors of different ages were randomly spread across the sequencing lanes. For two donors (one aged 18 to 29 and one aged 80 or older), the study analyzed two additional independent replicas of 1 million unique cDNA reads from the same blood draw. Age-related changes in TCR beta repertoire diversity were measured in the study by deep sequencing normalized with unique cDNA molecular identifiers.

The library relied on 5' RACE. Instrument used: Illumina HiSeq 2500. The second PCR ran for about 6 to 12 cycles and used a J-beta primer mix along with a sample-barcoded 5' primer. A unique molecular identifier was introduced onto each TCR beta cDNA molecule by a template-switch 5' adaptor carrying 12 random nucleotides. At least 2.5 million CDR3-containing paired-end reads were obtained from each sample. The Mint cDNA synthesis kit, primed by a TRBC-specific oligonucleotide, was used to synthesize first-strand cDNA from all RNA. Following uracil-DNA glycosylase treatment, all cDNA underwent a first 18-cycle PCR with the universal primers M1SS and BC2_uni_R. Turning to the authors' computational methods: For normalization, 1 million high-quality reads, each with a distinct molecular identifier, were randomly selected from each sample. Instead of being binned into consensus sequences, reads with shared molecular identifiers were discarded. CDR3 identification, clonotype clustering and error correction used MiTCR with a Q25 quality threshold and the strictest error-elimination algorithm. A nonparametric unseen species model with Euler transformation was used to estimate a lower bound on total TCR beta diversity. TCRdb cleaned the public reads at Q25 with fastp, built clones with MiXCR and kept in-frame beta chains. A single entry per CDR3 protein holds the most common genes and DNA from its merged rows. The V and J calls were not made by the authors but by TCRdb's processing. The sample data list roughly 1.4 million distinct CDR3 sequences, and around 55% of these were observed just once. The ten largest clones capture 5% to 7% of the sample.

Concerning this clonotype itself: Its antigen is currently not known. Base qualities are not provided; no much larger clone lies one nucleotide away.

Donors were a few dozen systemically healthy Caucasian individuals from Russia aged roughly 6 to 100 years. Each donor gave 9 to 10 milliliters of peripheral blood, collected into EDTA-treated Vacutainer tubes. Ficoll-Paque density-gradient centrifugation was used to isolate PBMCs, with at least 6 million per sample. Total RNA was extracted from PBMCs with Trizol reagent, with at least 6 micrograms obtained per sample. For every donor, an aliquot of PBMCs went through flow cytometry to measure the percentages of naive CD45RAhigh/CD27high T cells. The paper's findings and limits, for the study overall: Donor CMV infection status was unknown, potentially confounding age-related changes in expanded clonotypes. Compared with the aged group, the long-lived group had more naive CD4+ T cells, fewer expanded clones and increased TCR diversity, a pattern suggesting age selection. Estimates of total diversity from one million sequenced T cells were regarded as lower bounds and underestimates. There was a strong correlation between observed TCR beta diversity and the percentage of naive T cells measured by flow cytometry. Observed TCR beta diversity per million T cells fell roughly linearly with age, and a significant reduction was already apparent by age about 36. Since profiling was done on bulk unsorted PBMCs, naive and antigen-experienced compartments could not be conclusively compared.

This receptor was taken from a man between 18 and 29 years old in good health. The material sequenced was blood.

CDR3 protein: CASSQLGTGAYEQYF. The sequence in DNA is TGCGCCAGCAGCCAGCTCGGGACAGGAGCCTACGAGCAGTACTTC. The chain was built from TRBV4-1 and TRBJ2-7, with 8 middle bases fitting TRBD1. The CDR3 starts with the cysteine, ends with the phenylalanine, and has 15 residues. Of the read, only the CDR3 DNA is kept; its 45 bases are in frame from base 1. Sequences MGHRA (CDR1) and YSYEKL (CDR2) are obtained from the germline V gene. From V the trimming removes 3 bases and from J it removes 2 bases, while the gene matches leave 6 bases of the junction unaccounted for.